The 10 T cell receptor beta chains below were found in one sample sequenced in a study of blood T cell repertoires in COVID-19. TCRdb's table, derived via immunoSEQ multiplex PCR, lists solely in-frame clones and lacks some. The sample yields hundreds of thousands of clones, more than 85% seen once. Sequencing used peripheral blood. These receptors all stem from a man in his 60s with COVID-19, enrolled during active disease.

The chain links TRBV6-1 to TRBJ2-1, with 10 bases matching TRBD2. CDR3 length: 15 residues. CDR1 MNHNS and CDR2 SASEGT come from the germline V gene. V trimming: 0 bases; J trimming: 6 bases; junction bases outside the gene matches: 2. The chain's CDR3 is CASSEATSGINEQFF. The CDR3 DNA reads TGTGCCAGCAGTGAAGCCACTAGCGGGATCAATGAGCAGTTCTTC.

The V call is TRBV21-1, the J call TRBJ1-2; TRBD1, the table's D call, was not compared with the DNA. TRBV21-1 is a documented pseudogene. CDR3 size: 16 residues. The CDR3 spells CASSKVSKGEFYGYTF. The DNA of the CDR3 is TGTGCCAGCAGCAAAGTGAGTAAGGGGGAATTCTATGGCTACACCTTC.

This chain connects TRBV6-5 to TRBJ2-2, with D tentatively TRBD2 (6 bases). Trimming cost V 0 bases and J 7 bases, with 12 bases left between them. Germline V gene data show CDR1 as MNHEY and CDR2 as SVGAGI. The CDR3 has 15 residues. DNA for the CDR3: TGTGCCAGCAGTTACTCGACGGGGGATGGCGGGGAGCTGTTTTTT. Encoded protein: CASSYSTGDGGELFF.

This clone came up a few times. The sample has other DNA sequences that encode this CDR3 too. The V call is TRBV6-5, the J call TRBJ1-1; 8 nucleotides line up with TRBD1. V lost 3 bases and J lost 7; bases outside the gene matches: 7. The CDR3 contains 14 residues. Per germline, CDR1 MNHEY and CDR2 SVGAGI. The CDR3 is CASSYTGQGVEAFF. DNA of the CDR3: TGTGCCAGCAGTTATACCGGACAGGGCGTTGAAGCTTTCTTT.

The CDR3: CASSLKGSGELFF. Here the CDR3 DNA reads TGTGCCAGCAGCTTAAAGGGGTCCGGGGAGCTGTTTTTT. This chain uses TRBV7-9 with TRBJ2-2; TRBD1 might be the D (5 bases). The length of the CDR3 is 13 residues. Trimming pared 2 bases from V and 6 bases from J, leaving 7 bases between. Germline assignment: CDR1 SEHNR and CDR2 FQNEAQ (reference sequence). The full variable domain, with the rest looked up from reference TRBV7-9 and TRBJ2-2, is DTGVSQNPRHKITKRGQNVTFRCDPISEHNRLYWYRQTLGQGPEFLTYFQNEAQLEKSRLLSDRFSAERPKGSFSTLEIQRTEQGDSAMYLCASSLKGSGELFFGEGSRLTVL.

The count of this clone is one. The chain joins TRBV4-1 to TRBJ2-5, with TRBD2 matching 8 bases. Germline CDR1 MGHRA, CDR2 YSYEKL. This CDR3 has 16 residues. The J segment lost 5 bases and the V segment lost 1 base, leaving 9 bases of the junction unmatched. CDR3 residues: CASSQGEREIWETQYF. The CDR3 bases are TGCGCCAGCAGCCAAGGGGAGCGGGAGATTTGGGAGACCCAGTACTTC.

The rearrangement joins TRBV28 to TRBJ2-3; D is possibly TRBD1 (6 bases). The ends were cut back, 4 bases at V and 2 bases at J, with 19 bases in the middle. This CDR3 has 17 amino acids. CDR1 is MDHEN and CDR2 is SYDVKM in the germline V gene. The chain's CDR3 is CASSSNRVARYTDTQYF. The CDR3 DNA reads TGTGCCAGCAGTTCCAACAGGGTCGCGCGGTACACAGATACGCAGTATTTT.

The chain recombines TRBV21-1 with TRBJ2-2; the table's TRBD1 call for D was not verified on the DNA. TRBV21-1 is marked as a pseudogene. This CDR3 region has 15 residues. This CDR3 reads CASSYEQGMSGELFF. In nucleotides, the CDR3 is TGTGCCAGCAGTTATGAGCAGGGAATGTCCGGGGAGCTGTTTTTT.

The chain couples TRBV7-2 to TRBJ1-5; 7 nucleotides agree with TRBD1. Germline trimming cut 6 bases from V and 0 bases from J; bases unmatched to any gene: 8. Per germline, CDR1 SGHTA and CDR2 FQGNSA. This CDR3 has 16 residues. The CDR3 protein is CASSPQGTFSNQPQHF. CDR3 nucleotides: TGTGCCAGCAGTCCACAGGGGACCTTTAGCAATCAGCCCCAGCATTTT.

The J gene is TRBJ1-2, the V gene TRBV5-4, with TRBD1 matching over 8 bases. Trimming removed 0 bases from V and 6 bases from J; junction bases left unmatched: 7. CDR3 length equals 15 residues. From germline, CDR1 is SGHNT and CDR2 YYREEE (reference sequence). This CDR3 reads CASSLAGQGPNGYTF. CDR3 coding DNA: TGTGCCAGCAGCTTGGCCGGACAGGGACCCAATGGCTACACCTTC. Full variable domain (rest looked up from reference TRBV5-4 and TRBJ1-2): ETGVTQSPTHLIKTRGQQVTLRCSSQSGHNTVSWYQQALGQGPQFIFQYYREEENGRGNFPPRFSGLQFPNYSSELNVNALELDDSALYLCASSLAGQGPNGYTFGSGTRLTVV.